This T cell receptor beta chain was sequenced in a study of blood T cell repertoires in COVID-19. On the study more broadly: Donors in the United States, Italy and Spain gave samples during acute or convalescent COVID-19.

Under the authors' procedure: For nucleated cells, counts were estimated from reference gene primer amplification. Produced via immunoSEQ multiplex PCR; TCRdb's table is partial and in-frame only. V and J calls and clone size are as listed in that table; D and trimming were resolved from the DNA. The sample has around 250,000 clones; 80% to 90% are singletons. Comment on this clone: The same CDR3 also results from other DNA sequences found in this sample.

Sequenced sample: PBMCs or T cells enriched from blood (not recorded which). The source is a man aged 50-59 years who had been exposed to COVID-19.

The CDR3 reads CASSMTGSNQPQHF. CDR3 sequence (DNA): TGTGCCAGTAGTATGACAGGGAGCAATCAGCCCCAGCATTTT. This chain links TRBV19 with TRBJ1-5; 7 bases agree with TRBD1. This CDR3 is built from 14 residues. Germline CDR1 LNHDA, CDR2 SQIVND (reference sequence). Trimming cost V 3 bases and J 1 base; bases outside gene matches: 0.